The 14 T cell receptor beta chains below all came from one sample that was sequenced in a study of blood T cells in healthy people across ages. With a J-beta primer mix and a sample-barcoded 5' primer, a second PCR ran about 6 to 11 cycles. TCRdb ran MiXCR on the 5' RACE reads and lists one entry per CDR3 protein. This table has over 600,000 distinct CDR3 sequences, more than 35% appearing once. Sample: blood. These TCRs come from a man of 80 years or more in good health.

The sample holds one count of this clonotype. The chain links TRBV18 to TRBJ2-5; possible D gene TRBD2, 5 bases. The CDR3 length is 15 residues. Per germline, CDR1 KGHSH and CDR2 LQKENI. Trimming removed 5 bases from V and 4 bases from J, with 17 bases in between. CDR3 region: CASSVSATGGETQYF. DNA for the CDR3: TGTGCCAGCTCAGTTAGCGCAACCGGTGGAGAGACCCAGTACTTC. The variable domain in full, with the rest retrieved from reference TRBV18 and TRBJ2-5, is NAGVMQNPRHLVRRRGQEARLRCSPMKGHSHVYWYRQLPEEGLKFMVYLQKENIIDESGMPKERFSAEFPKEGPSILRIQQVVRGDSAAYFCASSVSATGGETQYFGPGTRLLVL.

This clonotype has only a few counts. This chain uses TRBV20-1 with TRBJ1-1; 10 bases line up with TRBD1. V shed 5 bases and J 1 base; nucleotides not matched to a gene: 1. Germline lookup yields CDR1 DFQATT and CDR2 SNEGSKA (reference sequence). The CDR3 contains 13 residues. The CDR3: CSARTGGNTEAFF. The CDR3 DNA sequence: TGCAGTGCTCGGACAGGGGGGAACACTGAAGCTTTCTTT.

This chain links TRBV29-1 with TRBJ2-7; 11 bases match TRBD1. The CDR3 loop spans 15 amino acids. V was clipped by 3 bases and J by 1 base; unmatched bases: 5. Looked up from germline, CDR1 is SQVTM and CDR2 is ANQGSEA. CDR3 nucleotide sequence: TGCAGCGTTGACACGGACAGGGGGCTTTCCTACGAGCAGTACTTC. Its protein product is CSVDTDRGLSYEQYF.

In regard to this clonotype: Given a much more abundant clone one base away, this may be a read error. The chain couples TRBV20-1 to TRBJ2-7; D is perhaps TRBD1 (5 bases). V dropped 6 bases and J dropped 6 bases, with 15 bases sitting between them. The CDR3 has 12 amino acids. Germline CDR1 is DFQATT and CDR2 is SNEGSKA (reference sequence). The CDR3 DNA reads TGCAGTGCACCAACAGGTGCCTGCGAGCAGTACTTC. Protein: CSAPTGACEQYF.

The table lists this clonotype with a few counts. The chain couples TRBV10-3 to TRBJ2-3, with D unclear. The CDR3 is 18 residues long. Germline lookup yields CDR1 ENHRY and CDR2 SYGVKD. Trimming left V 2 bases short and J 0 bases short, with 18 bases between. The chain's CDR3 is CAISELHLGPTSTDTQYF. The CDR3 DNA reads as TGTGCCATCAGTGAGCTCCACCTCGGACCTACTAGCACAGATACGCAGTATTTT.

This clonotype turned up a few times. The V and J genes are TRBV20-1 and TRBJ1-5; D gene ambiguous. CDR3 length: 13 residues. Deletions cut 3 bases from V and 6 bases from J, with 12 bases between. Germline V gene lookup returns CDR1 DFQATT and CDR2 SNEGSKA (reference sequence). The CDR3 bases are TGCAGTGCTAGTTCAGGAGGGAGTCAGCCCCAGCATTTT. Its translation is CSASSGGSQPQHF.

This chain connects TRBV12-3 or TRBV12-4 to TRBJ2-7; TRBD2 aligns across 12 bases. This CDR3 has 16 residues. Trimming took 5 bases from V and 0 from J; bases not matched to a gene: 5. CDR3: CASSDMTSGGSYEQYF. CDR3 nucleotides: TGTGCCAGCAGTGACATGACTAGCGGGGGCTCCTACGAGCAGTACTTC.

The rearrangement joins TRBV30 to TRBJ2-3; 10 nucleotides match TRBD1. After removal of 8 bases from V and 3 bases from J, the junction contained 8 bases not matched to a gene. This CDR3 has 14 residues. CDR1 is GTSNPN, CDR2 SVGIG, per germline (reference sequence). The CDR3, as DNA: TGTGCCCGGGCACGGGACAGGGGAACAGATACGCAGTATTTT. Its protein product is CARARDRGTDTQYF.

The chain is built from TRBV29-1 and TRBJ2-7; 8 bases are a match to TRBD1. CDR3 length equals 13 residues. The junction had 3 bases not matched to a gene; V was cut back by 2 bases and J by 3 bases. Germline CDR1 is SQVTM and CDR2 is ANQGSEA. Written as DNA, the CDR3 is TGCAGCGTTGAACCCGACAGGGGCTACGAGCAGTACTTC. It translates to CSVEPDRGYEQYF.

The V call is TRBV21-1, the J call TRBJ2-7. TRBV21-1 is classified as a pseudogene. The CDR3 totals 15 residues. The CDR3 here is CASSKPGQGGREQYF. The CDR3 bases are TGTGCCAGCAGCAAGCCAGGCCAAGGTGGTCGCGAGCAGTACTTC.

CDR3 nucleotide sequence: TGTGCCAGCAGCGCAGGATCAGCTAACTATGGCTACACCTTC. Translated: CASSAGSANYGYTF. The V gene is TRBV7-8, the J gene TRBJ1-2; no reliable D call. CDR3 size: 14 residues. V dropped 5 bases and J dropped 0 bases, with 10 bases sitting between them. Per the germline V gene, CDR1 is SGHVS and CDR2 is FQNEAQ.

There are many counts of this clonotype. The chain links TRBV4-2 to TRBJ2-3; 11 bases align to TRBD2. The V gene end was trimmed by 4 bases and the J gene end by 2 bases; junction bases not matched to a gene: 5. Per the germline V gene, CDR1 is LGHNA and CDR2 is YNFKEQ. The CDR3 covers 16 residues. CDR3 sequence: CASSPQLAGDTDTQYF. The CDR3 nucleotides are TGTGCCAGCAGCCCACAACTAGCGGGGGACACAGATACGCAGTATTTT.

This chain uses TRBV13 with TRBJ2-2, with D uncertain. The CDR3 has 16 amino acids. The V end was cut by 5 bases, the J end by 7 bases, with 20 bases between. Germline-derived CDR1 and CDR2 are PRHDT and FYEKMQ (reference sequence). The CDR3 spells CASSRSATKLGGELFF. CDR3 sequence (DNA): TGTGCCAGCAGCCGCTCGGCCACCAAGTTAGGCGGGGAGCTGTTTTTT.

This clonotype has only a few counts. The chain couples TRBV4-2 to TRBJ1-2, with 9 bases identical to TRBD1. The CDR3 spans 17 residues. The V gene end was trimmed by 4 bases and the J gene end by 0 bases; junction bases not matched to a gene: 9. The germline CDR1 and CDR2 sequences are LGHNA and YNFKEQ. The DNA of the CDR3 is TGTGCCAGCAGCCTTATAATGGGACAGGGTACTAACTATGGCTACACCTTC. Translation gives CASSLIMGQGTNYGYTF.